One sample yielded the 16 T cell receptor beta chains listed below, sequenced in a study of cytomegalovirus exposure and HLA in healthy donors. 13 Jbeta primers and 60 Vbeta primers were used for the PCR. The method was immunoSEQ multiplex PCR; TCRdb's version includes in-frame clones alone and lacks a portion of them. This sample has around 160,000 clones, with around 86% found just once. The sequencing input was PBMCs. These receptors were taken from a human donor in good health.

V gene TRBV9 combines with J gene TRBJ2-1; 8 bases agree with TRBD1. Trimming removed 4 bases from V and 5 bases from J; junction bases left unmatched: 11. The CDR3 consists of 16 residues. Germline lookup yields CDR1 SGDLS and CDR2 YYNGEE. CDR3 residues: CASSTKFGQGHNEQFF. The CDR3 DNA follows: TGTGCCAGCAGCACCAAGTTCGGACAGGGTCACAATGAGCAGTTCTTC.

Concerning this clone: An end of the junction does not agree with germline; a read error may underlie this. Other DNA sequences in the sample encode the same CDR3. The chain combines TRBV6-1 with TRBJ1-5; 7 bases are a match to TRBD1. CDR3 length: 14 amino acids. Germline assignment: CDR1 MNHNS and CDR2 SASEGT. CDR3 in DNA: TGTGCCAGCAGGGGAAACAGGGGAAACCAGCCCCAGCATTTC. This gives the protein CASRGNRGNQPQHF.

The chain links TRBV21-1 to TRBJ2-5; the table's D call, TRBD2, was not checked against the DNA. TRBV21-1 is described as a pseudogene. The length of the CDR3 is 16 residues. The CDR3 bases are TGTGCCAGCAGCAATTGTCTAGCGCACAATTTTAGGACCCAGTACTTC. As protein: CASSNCLAHNFRTQYF.

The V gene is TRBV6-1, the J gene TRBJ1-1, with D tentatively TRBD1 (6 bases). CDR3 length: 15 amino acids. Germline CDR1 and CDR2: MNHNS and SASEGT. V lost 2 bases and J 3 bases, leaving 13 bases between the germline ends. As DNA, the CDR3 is TGTGCCAGCAGTGAACAAGGGGGATTCGACACTGAAGCTTTCTTT. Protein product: CASSEQGGFDTEAFF.

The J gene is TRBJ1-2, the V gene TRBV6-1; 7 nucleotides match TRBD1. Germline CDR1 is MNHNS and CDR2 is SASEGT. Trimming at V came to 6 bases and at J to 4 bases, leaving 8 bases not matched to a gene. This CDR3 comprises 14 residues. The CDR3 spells CASRLGTVTYGYTF. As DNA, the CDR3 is TGTGCCAGCAGGCTTGGGACAGTGACCTATGGCTACACCTTC.

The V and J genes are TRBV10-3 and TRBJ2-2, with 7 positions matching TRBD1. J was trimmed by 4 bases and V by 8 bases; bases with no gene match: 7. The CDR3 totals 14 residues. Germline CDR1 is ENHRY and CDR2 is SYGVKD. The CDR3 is CAISTPGGTGELFF. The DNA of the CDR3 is TGTGCCATCTCAACCCCAGGGGGCACCGGGGAGCTGTTTTTT.

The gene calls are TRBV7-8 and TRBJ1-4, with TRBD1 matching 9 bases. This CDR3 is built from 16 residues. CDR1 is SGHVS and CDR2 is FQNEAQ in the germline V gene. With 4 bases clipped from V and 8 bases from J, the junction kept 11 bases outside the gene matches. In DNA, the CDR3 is TGTGCCAGCAGCTCCGAATCAGGACAGGGGAGAGAAAAACTGTTTTTT. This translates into CASSSESGQGREKLFF.

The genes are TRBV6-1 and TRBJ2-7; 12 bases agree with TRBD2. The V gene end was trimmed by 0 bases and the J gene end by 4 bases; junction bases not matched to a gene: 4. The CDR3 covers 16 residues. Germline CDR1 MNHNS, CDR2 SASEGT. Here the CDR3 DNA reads TGTGCCAGCAGTGAAGCGCGGACTAGCGGGGTATACGAGCAGTACTTC. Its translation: CASSEARTSGVYEQYF.

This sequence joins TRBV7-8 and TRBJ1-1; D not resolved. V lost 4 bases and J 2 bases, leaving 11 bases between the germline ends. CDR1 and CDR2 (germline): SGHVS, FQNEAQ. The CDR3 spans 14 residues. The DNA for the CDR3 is TGTGCCAGCAGCTCCCTGGGAGCCAACACTGAAGCTTTCTTT. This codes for CASSSLGANTEAFF.

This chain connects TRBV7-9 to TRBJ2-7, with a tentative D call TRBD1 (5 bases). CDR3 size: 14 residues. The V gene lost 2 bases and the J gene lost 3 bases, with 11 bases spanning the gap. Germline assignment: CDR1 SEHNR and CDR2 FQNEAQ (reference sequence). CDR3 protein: CASSLHGQLYEQYF. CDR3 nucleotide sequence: TGTGCCAGCAGCTTACACGGACAACTCTACGAGCAGTACTTC.

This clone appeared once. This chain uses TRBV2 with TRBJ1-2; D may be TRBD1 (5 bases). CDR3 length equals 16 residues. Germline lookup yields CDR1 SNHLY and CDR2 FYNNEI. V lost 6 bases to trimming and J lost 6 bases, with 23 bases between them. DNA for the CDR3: TGTGCCAGCAGCAGAGCCAGTGGGGGGGTAGTAGATGGCTACACCTTC. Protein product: CASSRASGGVVDGYTF.

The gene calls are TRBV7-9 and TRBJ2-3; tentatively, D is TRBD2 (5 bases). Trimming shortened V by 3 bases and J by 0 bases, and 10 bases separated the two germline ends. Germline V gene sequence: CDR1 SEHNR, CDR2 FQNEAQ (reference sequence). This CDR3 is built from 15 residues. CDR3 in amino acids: CASSFGVSSTDTQYF. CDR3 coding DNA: TGTGCCAGCAGCTTCGGGGTCTCTAGCACAGATACGCAGTATTTT.

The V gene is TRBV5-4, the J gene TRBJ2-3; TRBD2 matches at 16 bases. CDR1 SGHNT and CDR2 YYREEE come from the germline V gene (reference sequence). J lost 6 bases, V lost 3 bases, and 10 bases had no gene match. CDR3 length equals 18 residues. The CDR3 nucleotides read TGTGCCAGCAGCTCCCCGAGCGGGACTAGCGGGGGGGCGGATACGCAGTATTTT. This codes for CASSSPSGTSGGADTQYF. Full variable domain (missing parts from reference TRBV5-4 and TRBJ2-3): ETGVTQSPTHLIKTRGQQVTLRCSSQSGHNTVSWYQQALGQGPQFIFQYYREEENGRGNFPPRFSGLQFPNYSSELNVNALELDDSALYLCASSSPSGTSGGADTQYFGPGTRLTVL.

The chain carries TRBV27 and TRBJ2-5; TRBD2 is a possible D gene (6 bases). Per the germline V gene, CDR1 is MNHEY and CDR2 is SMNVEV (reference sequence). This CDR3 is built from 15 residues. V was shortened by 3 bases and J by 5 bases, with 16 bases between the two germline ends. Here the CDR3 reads CASSFNSGGGETQYF. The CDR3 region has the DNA TGTGCCAGCAGTTTTAATAGTGGCGGAGGGGAGACCCAGTACTTC.

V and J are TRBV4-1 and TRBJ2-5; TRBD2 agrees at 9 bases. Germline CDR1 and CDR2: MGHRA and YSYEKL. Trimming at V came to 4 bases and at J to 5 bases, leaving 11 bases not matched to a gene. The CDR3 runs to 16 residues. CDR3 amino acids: CASSRDGSGGRETQYF. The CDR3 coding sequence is TGCGCCAGCAGCCGAGATGGTAGCGGGGGCAGGGAGACCCAGTACTTC.

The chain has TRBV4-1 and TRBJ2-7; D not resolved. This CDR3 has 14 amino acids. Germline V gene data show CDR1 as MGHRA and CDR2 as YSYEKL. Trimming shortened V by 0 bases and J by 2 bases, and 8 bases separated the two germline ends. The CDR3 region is CASSQEARAYEQYF. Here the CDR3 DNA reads TGCGCCAGCAGCCAAGAGGCCCGGGCCTACGAGCAGTACTTC.